These 20 T cell receptor beta chains were sequenced from one sample in a study of vaccination effects on CD4 cells after COVID-19 (dated by TCRdb to between 2021 and 2022). Their target antigens are unknown. In the ViraFEST assay, PBMC were stimulated with viral peptide pools, and TCR sequencing was then used to find antigen-specific CD4+ T cell clonotypes based on their expansion. After about 10 days of culture, CD4+ T cells were isolated with the EasySep CD4+ T cell isolation kit. PCR-confirmed SARS-CoV-2 infection had occurred in convalescent patients between March and December 2020, before the Alpha, Beta and Delta variants emerged in the United States. The library came from the immunoSEQ multiplex PCR assay. Sourced from immuneACCESS, this table was stored by TCRdb with only in-frame sequences that have V and J called. A share of the clones is absent; for the studies checked, an unresolved V gene accounts for under half, and the remainder has no known explanation. The sample profile shows 30,000 to 35,000 clones; approximately 72% of them were found once. In total, the top ten clones hold more than 25% of the sample.

Sequenced here: CD4+ T cells from PBMCs cultured with a peptide pool, sampled before COVID-19 vaccination. These receptors came from a human donor who had a prior SARS-CoV-2 infection.

This clone was counted between two and nine times. The J gene is TRBJ2-5, the V gene TRBV2; TRBD2 agrees at 12 bases. The CDR3 is 15 residues long. The junction had 5 bases not matched to a gene; V was cut back by 4 bases and J by 5 bases. The germline CDR1 and CDR2 sequences are SNHLY and FYNNEI. CDR3 residues: CASSATSGRGETQYF. As DNA, the CDR3 is TGTGCCAGCAGTGCGACTAGCGGGAGAGGGGAGACCCAGTACTTC.

The rearrangement joins TRBV5-1 to TRBJ2-3, with 8 bases identical to TRBD1. Per the germline V gene, CDR1 is SGHRS and CDR2 is YFSETQ. CDR3 length: 17 residues. The V and J ends lost 1 base and 2 bases, in that order; junction bases with no gene match: 9. The CDR3 DNA reads TGCGCCAGCAGCTTGACCGCAGGGGGCTGGGACACAGATACGCAGTATTTT. Amino acids: CASSLTAGGWDTDTQYF.

The J gene is TRBJ1-1, the V gene TRBV5-1; TRBD1 agrees at 8 bases. J gave up 3 bases and V 4 bases, and 11 bases lay outside the gene matches. The CDR3 is 16 residues long. Germline V gene data show CDR1 as SGHRS and CDR2 as YFSETQ. The DNA for the CDR3 is TGCGCCAGCAGCCGACAGGGGACGAGACTAGACACTGAAGCTTTCTTT. Its protein product is CASSRQGTRLDTEAFF.

This sequence joins TRBV5-4 and TRBJ2-7; tentative D call: TRBD1 (6 bases). From germline, CDR1 is SGHNT and CDR2 YYREEE (reference sequence). The V end lost 5 bases, the J end lost 0 bases, and 12 bases lay between the germline ends. The CDR3 covers 14 residues. DNA of the CDR3: TGTGCCAGCAGGGACAGTCCCGACTCCTACGAGCAGTACTTC. Protein product: CASRDSPDSYEQYF.

The chain uses TRBV5-5 and TRBJ2-1; D uncertain. CDR1 and CDR2 from the germline V gene are SGHKS and YYEKEE (reference sequence). V shed 0 bases and J shed 8 bases, with 15 bases lying between them. The CDR3 has 15 amino acids. The CDR3 sequence is CASSLVFTSAYEQFF. For the CDR3, the DNA is TGTGCCAGCAGCTTGGTTTTTACGTCCGCGTATGAGCAGTTCTTC.

The chain joins TRBV7-6 to TRBJ2-7; the D gene is possibly TRBD2 (6 bases). CDR3 length: 15 residues. CDR1 is SGHVS and CDR2 is FNYEAQ in the germline V gene. V shed 3 bases and J shed 1 base, with 13 bases lying between them. The CDR3 sequence: CASSFGVAGSYEQYF. As DNA, the CDR3 is TGTGCCAGCAGCTTCGGGGTGGCGGGATCCTACGAGCAGTACTTC.

This clone was counted only a few times. The rearrangement joins TRBV4-2 to TRBJ1-1; D gene ambiguous. The V end lost 3 bases, the J end lost 0 bases, and 11 bases lay between the germline ends. Germline assignment: CDR1 LGHNA and CDR2 YNFKEQ. This CDR3 comprises 15 residues. The CDR3: CASSHTDFLNTEAFF. The CDR3, as DNA: TGTGCCAGCAGCCATACAGACTTCCTGAACACTGAAGCTTTCTTT.

The chain has TRBV6-5 and TRBJ1-2, with D perhaps TRBD1 (5 bases). V was pared by 1 base and J by 5 bases, with 8 bases between. Germline CDR1 MNHEY, CDR2 SVGAGI. The CDR3 has 13 amino acids. The CDR3 DNA reads TGTGCCAGCAGTTACTGGGGCGAGTATGGCTACACCTTC. Translated: CASSYWGEYGYTF.

The V call is TRBV27, the J call TRBJ1-2; a weak D match, TRBD1 (5 bases). The length of the CDR3 is 13 residues. The V end was cut by 6 bases, the J end by 8 bases, with 16 bases between. Germline values: CDR1 MNHEY, CDR2 SMNVEV (reference sequence). The CDR3 reads CASRGSWTWGYTF. The CDR3 region has the DNA TGTGCCAGCAGGGGGTCGTGGACATGGGGCTACACCTTC.

The CDR3 spells CASSLGAGGTEAFF. For the CDR3, the DNA is TGTGCCAGCAGCTTGGGGGCTGGGGGCACTGAAGCTTTCTTT. J is TRBJ1-1 and V is TRBV7-9, with a possible D match to TRBD1 (6 bases). Trimming removed 3 bases at V and 4 bases at J, with 12 bases between. Germline V CDR1 and CDR2: SEHNR, FQNEAQ (reference sequence). The CDR3 is 14 residues long.

This clone was observed a handful of times. This chain joins TRBV7-2 and TRBJ2-7; D is possibly TRBD2 (7 bases). CDR3 length: 14 residues. Trimming shortened V by 5 bases and J by 3 bases, and 14 bases separated the two germline ends. Germline V lookup: CDR1 SGHTA, CDR2 FQGNSA. CDR3 sequence reads: CASSNNRGGYEQYF. Here the CDR3 DNA reads TGTGCCAGCAGCAATAATAGGGGGGGCTACGAGCAGTACTTC.

This rearrangement joins TRBV2 to TRBJ1-5, with D perhaps TRBD1 (5 bases). With 7 bases removed from V and 7 bases from J, the gap between germline ends came to 17 bases. This CDR3 has 14 amino acids. In germline, CDR1 is SNHLY, CDR2 FYNNEI. The CDR3: CASTEQAGGQPQHF. The CDR3 nucleotides read TGTGCCAGCACCGAACAGGCCGGGGGGCAGCCCCAGCATTTT.

This clone came up a few times. This chain connects TRBV6-1 to TRBJ2-6; D gene uncertain. Trimming left V 0 bases short and J 1 base short, with 10 bases between. This CDR3 has 17 residues. Per the germline V gene, CDR1 is MNHNS and CDR2 is SASEGT. This CDR3 reads CASSEALFQSGANVLTF. In DNA form, the CDR3 reads TGTGCCAGCAGTGAAGCGCTTTTCCAATCTGGGGCCAACGTCCTGACTTTC.

This rearrangement joins TRBV18 to TRBJ2-7; D tentatively reads TRBD1 or TRBD2 (5 bases each). This CDR3 is built from 13 residues. CDR1 is KGHSH and CDR2 is LQKENI in the germline V gene. The V end was cut by 3 bases, the J end by 4 bases, with 10 bases between. The chain's CDR3 is CASSPGTTYEQYF. Here the CDR3 DNA reads TGTGCCAGCTCACCTGGGACCACTTACGAGCAGTACTTC.

The sample holds one count of this clone. The rearrangement uses TRBV19 and TRBJ2-5, with D hard to call. The CDR3 is made up of 13 amino acids. Trimming left V 6 bases short and J 5 bases short, with 13 bases between. The germline V gene has CDR1 LNHDA and CDR2 SQIVND (reference sequence). CDR3 nucleotides: TGTGCCAGTAGGTACAGAGGTGAGGAGACCCAGTACTTC. It encodes CASRYRGEETQYF. The full variable domain, completed using reference TRBV19 and TRBJ2-5, is DGGITQSPKYLFRKEGQNVTLSCEQNLNHDAMYWYRQDPGQGLRLIYYSQIVNDFQKGDIAEGYSVSREKKESFPLTVTSAQKNPTAFYLCASRYRGEETQYFGPGTRLLVL.

This chain joins TRBV10-3 and TRBJ1-1; possibly TRBD1 for D (6 bases). This CDR3 has 13 amino acids. With 10 bases removed from V and 4 bases from J, the gap between germline ends came to 16 bases. Germline CDR1 and CDR2: ENHRY and SYGVKD. CDR3 sequence: CATTAGGRTEAFF. CDR3 DNA sequence: TGTGCCACAACCGCGGGGGGGCGCACTGAAGCTTTCTTT.

This clone showed up just once. V and J are TRBV5-1 and TRBJ1-2; D not resolved. This CDR3 is built from 14 residues. Between the trimmed V and J ends, which lost 2 bases and 4 bases, there was a span of 12 bases. The germline V gene encodes CDR1 SGHRS and CDR2 YFSETQ. The CDR3 region is CASSFGRLAYGYTF. CDR3 nucleotides: TGCGCCAGCAGCTTCGGCAGGTTGGCCTATGGCTACACCTTC.

The table lists this clone with a few counts. The genes are TRBV5-5 and TRBJ1-5; the match to TRBD1 covers 11 bases. CDR1 is SGHKS and CDR2 is YYEKEE in the germline V gene (reference sequence). There are 16 residues in the CDR3. Trimming cost V 4 bases and J 7 bases; bases outside gene matches: 10. The CDR3 sequence: CASSAYGTGGGQPQHF. CDR3 in DNA: TGTGCCAGCAGCGCATACGGGACAGGGGGAGGACAGCCCCAGCATTTT.

This chain uses TRBV2 with TRBJ2-7, with D possibly matching TRBD2 (5 bases). Germline V gives CDR1 SNHLY, CDR2 FYNNEI. Deletions cut 6 bases from V and 4 bases from J, with 25 bases between. The CDR3 extends over 17 amino acids. CDR3 sequence (DNA): TGTGCCAGCAGGGGAGATCTAACGGGTCTCCGCATGTACGAGCAGTACTTC. Amino acids: CASRGDLTGLRMYEQYF. Full variable domain (missing parts from reference TRBV2 and TRBJ2-7): EPEVTQTPSHQVTQMGQEVILRCVPISNHLYFYWYRQILGQKVEFLVSFYNNEISEKSEIFDDQFSVERPDGSNFTLKIRSTKLEDSAMYFCASRGDLTGLRMYEQYFGPGTRLTVT.

The chain couples TRBV30 to TRBJ1-1, with D possibly TRBD1 on 5 matching bases. This CDR3 contains 13 residues. The germline V gene encodes CDR1 GTSNPN and CDR2 SVGIG (reference sequence). The V gene lost 3 bases and the J gene lost 3 bases, with 11 bases spanning the gap. The CDR3 region is CAWRAGRDTEAFF. The DNA of the CDR3 is TGTGCCTGGAGAGCGGGCAGGGACACTGAAGCTTTCTTT.